This T cell receptor beta chain was identified during a study of blood T cell repertoires in COVID-19. As for the study in general: The United States, Italy and Spain were the sources of the acute and convalescent COVID-19 samples.

TCRdb's copy holds only in-frame clones and misses some; the assay was immunoSEQ multiplex PCR. The repertoire consists of 150,000 or so clones, with 75% to 80% occurring once and the leading ten covering 2.5% to 3.5%. The CDR3 is 14 residues long. The V segment lost 2 bases and the J segment 4 bases; nucleotides outside the gene matches: 2. Germline-derived CDR1 and CDR2 are MNHEY and SMNVEV (reference sequence). Those enrolled, adults aged 18 to 89 years, came from under 25 US areas. Each participant's cohort was designated according to participant-reported clinical history. Recovered status in Cohort 3 required two negative PCRs, clearance, or symptom resolution.

The chain recombines TRBV27 with TRBJ1-1, with TRBD1 identical over 9 bases. The specimen sequenced was PBMCs or T cells enriched from blood (not recorded which). This sequence was found in a woman aged 45-59 years who had recovered from COVID-19. CDR3 amino acids: CASSLGTGLTEAFF. The CDR3 coding sequence is TGTGCCAGCAGTTTAGGGACAGGGCTCACTGAAGCTTTCTTT.